Presented here are 30 T cell receptor beta chains from one specimen sequenced in a study of blood T cells in healthy people across ages. The second PCR ran about 6 to 12 cycles with a sample-barcoded 5' primer and J-beta primers. TCRdb redid the calling of the 5' RACE reads with MiXCR, one entry per CDR3 protein. The repertoire includes fewer than 950,000 distinct CDR3 sequences, 35% to 40% of them detected once, and 13% sits in the top ten. Sequencing input: blood. The receptors come from a man between 18 and 29 years old in good health.

The chain employs TRBV7-2 and TRBJ2-3; D is undetermined. The CDR3 extends over 15 amino acids. V was clipped by 3 bases and J by 2 bases, with 12 bases between them. Germline CDR1 is SGHTA and CDR2 is FQGNSA. CDR3 sequence (DNA): TGTGCCAGCAGCTTCGGAAACAGTTACACAGATACGCAGTATTTT. It yields the protein CASSFGNSYTDTQYF.

This clonotype has more than one count but fewer than ten. The chain is built from TRBV27 and TRBJ2-1; the D gene is possibly TRBD1 (6 bases). Per the germline V gene, CDR1 is MNHEY and CDR2 is SMNVEV (reference sequence). Trimming shortened V by 7 bases and J by 6 bases, and 16 bases separated the two germline ends. CDR3 length: 14 amino acids. The CDR3 loop is CASTLVGASNEQFF. The CDR3 DNA reads as TGTGCCAGCACCCTTGTGGGGGCGAGCAATGAGCAGTTCTTC.

V gene TRBV20-1 combines with J gene TRBJ1-6, with 9 positions matching TRBD1. The junction had 4 bases not matched to a gene; V was cut back by 3 bases and J by 1 base. CDR3 length: 16 amino acids. Germline loops: CDR1 DFQATT, CDR2 SNEGSKA (reference sequence). This CDR3 is CSARGTGSSYNSPLHF. In DNA form, the CDR3 reads TGCAGTGCTAGGGGGACAGGGAGTTCCTATAATTCACCCCTCCACTTT.

This clonotype was picked up a small number of times. The rearrangement joins TRBV7-9 to TRBJ2-3, with D maybe TRBD2 (5 bases). The CDR3 runs 14 residues. CDR1 is SEHNR and CDR2 is FQNEAQ in the germline V gene (reference sequence). Trimming cost V 7 bases and J 0 bases, with 11 bases left between them. The CDR3 nucleotides read TGTGCCAGCACCGGCGGGTCAAGCACAGATACGCAGTATTTT. It encodes CASTGGSSTDTQYF.

This clonotype was detected ten times or more. J is TRBJ2-1 and V is TRBV12-3 or TRBV12-4; 7 bases are shared with TRBD2. After removal of 3 bases from V and 3 bases from J, the junction contained 5 bases not matched to a gene. The CDR3 runs to 15 residues. The CDR3 DNA follows: TGTGCCAGCAGTTTTTGGCGGGAGCTCTACAATGAGCAGTTCTTC. Residues: CASSFWRELYNEQFF.

A few counts support this clonotype. V is TRBV3-1 and J is TRBJ1-2; 7 bases match TRBD1. V trimming: 3 bases; J trimming: 4 bases; junction bases outside the gene matches: 5. The germline V gene has CDR1 LGHDT and CDR2 YNNKEL (reference sequence). The CDR3 has 14 residues. Here the CDR3 reads CASSHDRAGYGYTF. The CDR3 DNA sequence: TGTGCCAGCAGCCACGACAGGGCTGGCTATGGCTACACCTTC.

In the case of this clonotype: The junction departs from germline at one end; a sequencing error may be responsible. V gene TRBV4-3 combines with J gene TRBJ1-6, with 9 nucleotides matching TRBD1. CDR3 length: 16 amino acids. Germline V lookup: CDR1 LGHNA, CDR2 YSLEER. CDR3 protein: CASSPAGTGSNSPPHF. For the CDR3, the DNA is TGCGCCAGCAGCCCAGCGGGGACAGGGTCGAATTCACCCCCCCACTTT.

This clonotype was counted a few times. CDR3: CASSQEHRTSGFYEQYF. Here the CDR3 DNA reads TGCGCCAGCAGCCAAGAACATCGGACTAGCGGGTTCTATGAGCAGTACTTC. The rearrangement joins TRBV4-3 to TRBJ2-7; 11 bases are a match to TRBD2. The V gene end was trimmed by 0 bases and the J gene end by 7 bases; junction bases not matched to a gene: 11. Germline CDR1 LGHNA, CDR2 YSLEER. The CDR3 is 17 amino acids.

On this clonotype: A read error may be the cause here, since a much bigger clone is one base away. The gene calls are TRBV7-2 and TRBJ2-1; 13 bases align to TRBD2. CDR1 SGHTA and CDR2 FQGNSA come from the germline V gene. This CDR3 is built from 15 residues. With V trimmed by 6 bases and J by 10 bases, 9 bases remained unmatched. CDR3 protein: CASSLTSGGHYEQFF. DNA for the CDR3: TGTGCCAGCAGTCTGACTAGCGGGGGGCACTACGAGCAGTTCTTC.

The chain has TRBV12-3 or TRBV12-4 and TRBJ2-3; TRBD1 aligns across 9 bases. The CDR3 totals 16 residues. J was trimmed by 4 bases and V by 4 bases; bases with no gene match: 9. The CDR3 protein is CASSWPGQGRADTQYF. The CDR3 DNA follows: TGTGCCAGCAGTTGGCCGGGACAGGGAAGGGCAGATACGCAGTATTTT.

The chain couples TRBV5-5 to TRBJ1-1; 11 positions agree with TRBD1. The CDR3 runs to 13 residues. The J segment lost 6 bases and the V segment lost 4 bases, leaving 2 bases of the junction unmatched. Germline lookup yields CDR1 SGHKS and CDR2 YYEKEE (reference sequence). The CDR3 spells CASSRGQGAEAFF. Written as DNA, the CDR3 is TGTGCCAGCAGCCGGGGACAGGGGGCTGAAGCTTTCTTT.

This clonotype occurred a few times. This sequence joins TRBV2 and TRBJ1-5, with a weak D call TRBD1 (6 bases). V gave up 7 bases and J gave up 6 bases, with 13 bases separating them. Germline CDR1 and CDR2: SNHLY and FYNNEI. CDR3 length: 13 amino acids. CDR3 protein: CASMAGVGQPQHF. The CDR3 DNA follows: TGTGCCAGCATGGCAGGGGTCGGTCAGCCCCAGCATTTT. Based on the CDR3 plus reference TRBV2 and TRBJ1-5, the full variable domain is EPEVTQTPSHQVTQMGQEVILRCVPISNHLYFYWYRQILGQKVEFLVSFYNNEISEKSEIFDDQFSVERPDGSNFTLKIRSTKLEDSAMYFCASMAGVGQPQHFGDGTRLSIL.

The V gene is TRBV9, the J gene TRBJ2-3, with D perhaps assigned TRBD1 or TRBD2 (5 bases each). The V gene's germline CDR1 is SGDLS and CDR2 YYNGEE. CDR3 length equals 14 residues. Trimming shortened V by 4 bases and J by 6 bases, and 15 bases separated the two germline ends. CDR3 loop: CASSPRGLRDTQYF. CDR3 bases: TGTGCCAGCAGCCCCCGGGGCCTCCGGGATACGCAGTATTTT. The full variable domain, completed using reference TRBV9 and TRBJ2-3, is DSGVTQTPKHLITATGQRVTLRCSPRSGDLSVYWYQQSLDQGLQFLIQYYNGEERAKGNILERFSAQQFPDLHSELNLSSLELGDSALYFCASSPRGLRDTQYFGPGTRLTVL.

This clonotype has just a few counts. CDR3 amino acids: CATSRNQGETQYF. The CDR3 DNA sequence: TGTGCCACCAGCAGGAACCAGGGGGAGACCCAGTACTTC. This chain connects TRBV15 to TRBJ2-5, with D possibly matching TRBD1 (6 bases). The CDR3 spans 13 residues. Trimming shortened V by 3 bases and J by 5 bases, and 10 bases separated the two germline ends. CDR1 is LNHNV, CDR2 YYDKDF, per germline (reference sequence). The whole variable domain, filled in from reference TRBV15 and TRBJ2-5, reads DAMVIQNPRYQVTQFGKPVTLSCSQTLNHNVMYWYQQKSSQAPKLLFHYYDKDFNNEADTPDNFQSRRPNTSFCFLDIRSPGLGDTAMYLCATSRNQGETQYFGPGTRLLVL.

The sample holds one count of this clonotype. V usage is TRBV20-1 and J usage is TRBJ1-4; 9 bases fit TRBD1. Germline V gene sequence: CDR1 DFQATT, CDR2 SNEGSKA (reference sequence). J gave up 6 bases and V 0 bases, and 17 bases lay outside the gene matches. The CDR3 runs to 19 residues. The CDR3 loop reads CSARDRYRGRIEGDEKLFF. The CDR3 coding sequence is TGCAGTGCTAGAGATCGGTACAGGGGGCGAATCGAGGGGGATGAAAAACTGTTTTTT.

This clonotype came up a few times. The chain has TRBV4-2 and TRBJ1-1, with D perhaps TRBD1 (6 bases). This CDR3 region has 18 residues. V was pared by 3 bases and J by 3 bases, with 23 bases between. Germline V lookup: CDR1 LGHNA, CDR2 YNFKEQ. The CDR3 DNA is TGTGCCAGCAGCCAGGCGGCGGGGGGGCTGAGTGGGGACACTGAAGCTTTCTTT. Protein sequence: CASSQAAGGLSGDTEAFF.

The chain recombines TRBV7-3 with TRBJ2-1; D possibly corresponds to TRBD2 (6 bases). Germline V lookup: CDR1 SGHTA, CDR2 FQGTGA. With 5 bases removed from V and 10 bases from J, the gap between germline ends came to 15 bases. The CDR3 spans 13 residues. As DNA, the CDR3 is TGTGCCAGCAGCCCGGAGGGCGGCTACGAGCAGTTCTTC. Translating it yields CASSPEGGYEQFF.

V usage is TRBV5-4 and J usage is TRBJ1-2, with TRBD1 identical over 11 bases. CDR3 length: 16 residues. Unmatched junction bases numbered 11, after V lost 4 bases and J lost 6 bases. From germline, CDR1 is SGHNT and CDR2 YYREEE (reference sequence). CDR3 DNA: TGTGCCAGCAGCCCACCCCTGGGACAGGGGGGCGATGGCTACACCTTC. Its protein is CASSPPLGQGGDGYTF.

The chain links TRBV10-3 to TRBJ2-3; the D gene is possibly TRBD1 (5 bases). With 3 bases removed from V and 4 bases from J, the gap between germline ends came to 11 bases. The germline gives CDR1 ENHRY, CDR2 SYGVKD. CDR3 length: 14 residues. The CDR3 DNA is TGTGCCATCAGTGACGTCAGGGTGGCAGATACGCAGTATTTT. The encoded protein is CAISDVRVADTQYF.

The chain has TRBV7-2 and TRBJ2-7; TRBD1 aligns across 11 bases. After removal of 7 bases from V and 7 bases from J, the junction contained 6 bases not matched to a gene. This CDR3 spans 13 amino acids. Germline CDR1 reads SGHTA; CDR2 reads FQGNSA. CDR3 nucleotide sequence: TGTGCCAGCACCGGGGACAGGGGGAATGAGCAGTACTTC. Amino acids: CASTGDRGNEQYF.

To note about this clonotype: It may be a read error: a sequence one base away is much more abundant. This sequence joins TRBV25-1 and TRBJ2-1; unclear D gene. Germline CDR1 MGHDK, CDR2 SYGVNS. V lost 5 bases and J 10 bases, leaving 15 bases between the germline ends. The CDR3 has 13 amino acids. The CDR3 coding sequence is TGTGCCAGCAGTCGTCTAGGAACCTACGAGCAGTTCTTC. Translating it yields CASSRLGTYEQFF.

The table lists this clonotype with a few counts. The chain recombines TRBV6-6 with TRBJ2-5; weak D call: TRBD1 (6 bases). CDR1 and CDR2 (germline): MNHNY, SVGAGI (reference sequence). The CDR3 runs 16 residues. V lost 6 bases and J lost 0, with 17 bases in between. The CDR3 nucleotides are TGTGCCAGCAGACCCCGACAGGATCGGTACCAAGAGACCCAGTACTTC. Protein: CASRPRQDRYQETQYF.

In its sample, this clonotype was seen a few times. The genes are TRBV12-3 or TRBV12-4 and TRBJ2-7, with 9 positions matching TRBD1. The better agreement between TRBJ2-5 and the DNA end casts doubt on the J call. The CDR3 spans 14 residues. CDR3 sequence: CASSSTGGHETQYF. CDR3 nucleotides: TGTGCCAGCAGTTCTACAGGGGGCCACGAGACCCAGTACTTC.

The chain links TRBV5-1 to TRBJ2-7; D is ambiguous. V shed 0 bases and J shed 7 bases, with 23 bases lying between them. Germline V lookup: CDR1 SGHRS, CDR2 YFSETQ. The CDR3 extends over 17 amino acids. The CDR3 sequence: CASSLGVARSSYNEQYF. CDR3 coding DNA: TGCGCCAGCAGCTTGGGGGTGGCGAGAAGTTCCTACAATGAGCAGTACTTC. Full variable domain (remainder filled in from reference TRBV5-1 and TRBJ2-7): KAGVTQTPRYLIKTRGQQVTLSCSPISGHRSVSWYQQTPGQGLQFLFEYFSETQRNKGNFPGRFSGRQFSNSRSEMNVSTLELGDSALYLCASSLGVARSSYNEQYFGPGTRLTVT.

This clonotype was found a few times. This sequence joins TRBV4-1 and TRBJ2-7, with TRBD1 matching over 7 bases. The length of the CDR3 is 16 residues. Germline V CDR1 and CDR2: MGHRA, YSYEKL. Germline trimming cut 9 bases from V and 4 bases from J; bases unmatched to any gene: 18. The CDR3 nucleotides read TGCGCCAGTAGAATGTACATAGGACAGGACTCATACGAGCAGTACTTC. Encoded protein: CASRMYIGQDSYEQYF.

This clonotype has a handful of counts. The chain joins TRBV3-1 to TRBJ1-3; D gene unclear. Per germline, CDR1 LGHDT and CDR2 YNNKEL (reference sequence). The CDR3 covers 14 residues. Deletions cut 2 bases from V and 0 bases from J, with 5 bases between. The CDR3 coding sequence is TGTGCCAGCAGCCAACAGCTCTCTGGAAACACCATATATTTT. It specifies CASSQQLSGNTIYF.

Many counts were recorded for this clonotype. This chain links TRBV5-5 with TRBJ2-1; D possibly corresponds to TRBD1 (6 bases). The CDR3 totals 16 residues. The germline CDR1 and CDR2 sequences are SGHKS and YYEKEE (reference sequence). The V and J ends lost 4 bases and 0 bases respectively, with 14 bases between them. In DNA form, the CDR3 reads TGTGCCAGCAGCATACAGGGTACTCTCTCCTACAATGAGCAGTTCTTC. Translation: CASSIQGTLSYNEQFF. The full variable domain, its missing parts supplied by reference TRBV5-5 and TRBJ2-1, is DAGVTQSPTHLIKTRGQQVTLRCSPISGHKSVSWYQQVLGQGPQFIFQYYEKEERGRGNFPDRFSARQFPNYSSELNVNALLLGDSALYLCASSIQGTLSYNEQFFGPGTRLTVL.

Many counts were recorded for this clonotype. The chain couples TRBV29-1 to TRBJ2-5; D unclear. This CDR3 has 11 amino acids. Germline CDR1 and CDR2: SQVTM and ANQGSEA. V lost 5 bases and J lost 4, with 8 bases in between. The DNA of the CDR3 is TGCAGCGTTTCTTGGGGAGAGACCCAGTACTTC. Amino acids: CSVSWGETQYF.

This rearrangement joins TRBV13 to TRBJ2-1; TRBD1 agrees at 7 bases. The V and J ends lost 1 base and 6 bases, in that order; junction bases with no gene match: 6. CDR1 is PRHDT and CDR2 is FYEKMQ in the germline V gene (reference sequence). The CDR3 contains 15 residues. In DNA, the CDR3 is TGTGCCAGCAGCTTAGAGGGGGACAGCGGCAATGAGCAGTTCTTC. Translation: CASSLEGDSGNEQFF.

The chain is built from TRBV12-3 or TRBV12-4 and TRBJ1-1; D is unresolved. This CDR3 comprises 14 residues. V lost 4 bases, J lost 1 base, and 10 bases lay in between. CDR3 region: CASSYGWENTEAFF. CDR3 DNA sequence: TGTGCCAGCAGTTATGGTTGGGAGAACACTGAAGCTTTCTTT.